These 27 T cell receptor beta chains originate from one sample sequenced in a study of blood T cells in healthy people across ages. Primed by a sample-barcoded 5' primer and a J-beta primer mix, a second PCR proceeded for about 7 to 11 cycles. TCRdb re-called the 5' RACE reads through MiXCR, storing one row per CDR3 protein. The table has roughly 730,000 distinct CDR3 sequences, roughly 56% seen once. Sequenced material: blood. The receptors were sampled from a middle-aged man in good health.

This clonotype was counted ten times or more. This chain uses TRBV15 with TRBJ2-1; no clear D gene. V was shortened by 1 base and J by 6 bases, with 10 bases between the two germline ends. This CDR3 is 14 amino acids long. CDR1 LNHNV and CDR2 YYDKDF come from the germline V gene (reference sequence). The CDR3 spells CATSRAFAANEQFF. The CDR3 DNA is TGTGCCACCAGCAGAGCGTTCGCGGCCAATGAGCAGTTCTTC.

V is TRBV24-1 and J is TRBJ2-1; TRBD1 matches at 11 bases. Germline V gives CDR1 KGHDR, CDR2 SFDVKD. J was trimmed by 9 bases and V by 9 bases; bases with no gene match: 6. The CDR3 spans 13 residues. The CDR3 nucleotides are TGTGCCACCTCGGGACAGGGGGATAGTGAGCAGTTCTTC. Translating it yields CATSGQGDSEQFF.

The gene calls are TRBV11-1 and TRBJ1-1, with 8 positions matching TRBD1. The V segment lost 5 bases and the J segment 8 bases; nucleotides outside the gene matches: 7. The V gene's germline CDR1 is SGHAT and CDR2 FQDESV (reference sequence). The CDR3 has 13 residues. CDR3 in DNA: TGTGCCAGCAGCCCGGGGACAGGAGACGAAGCTTTCTTT. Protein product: CASSPGTGDEAFF.

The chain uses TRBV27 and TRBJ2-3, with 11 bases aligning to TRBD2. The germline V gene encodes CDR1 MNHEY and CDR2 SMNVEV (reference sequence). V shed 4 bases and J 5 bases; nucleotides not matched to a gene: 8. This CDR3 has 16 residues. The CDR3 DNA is TGTGCCAGCAGTTCCCTTCTAGCGGGGGGAGGAGATACGCAGTATTTT. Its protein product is CASSSLLAGGGDTQYF.

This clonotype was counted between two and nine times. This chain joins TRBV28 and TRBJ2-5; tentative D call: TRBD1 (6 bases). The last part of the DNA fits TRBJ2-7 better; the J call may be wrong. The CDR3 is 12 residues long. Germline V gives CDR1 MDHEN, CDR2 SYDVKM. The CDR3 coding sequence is TGTGCCAGCAGAGGACAGTACCACGAGCAGTACTTC. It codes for CASRGQYHEQYF.

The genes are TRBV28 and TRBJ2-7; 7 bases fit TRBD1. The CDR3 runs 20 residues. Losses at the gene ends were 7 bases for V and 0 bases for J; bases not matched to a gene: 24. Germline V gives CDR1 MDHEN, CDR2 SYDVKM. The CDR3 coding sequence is TGTGCCAGCACCCCTACCGCCCTAGATTTAGGACAGGTGGGCTCCTACGAGCAGTACTTC. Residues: CASTPTALDLGQVGSYEQYF.

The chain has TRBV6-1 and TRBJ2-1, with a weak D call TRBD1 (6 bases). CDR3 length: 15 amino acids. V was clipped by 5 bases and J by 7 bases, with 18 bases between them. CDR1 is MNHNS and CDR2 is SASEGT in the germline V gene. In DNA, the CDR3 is TGTGCCAGCAGTAAGACAGGCCCTTATGGGAATGAGCAGTTCTTC. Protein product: CASSKTGPYGNEQFF.

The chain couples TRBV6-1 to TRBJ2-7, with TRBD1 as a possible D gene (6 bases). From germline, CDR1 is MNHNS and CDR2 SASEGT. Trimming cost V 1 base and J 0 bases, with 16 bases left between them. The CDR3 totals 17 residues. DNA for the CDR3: TGTGCCAGCAGTGAAGGAACTGGGGGCATACGCTCCTACGAGCAGTACTTC. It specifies CASSEGTGGIRSYEQYF.

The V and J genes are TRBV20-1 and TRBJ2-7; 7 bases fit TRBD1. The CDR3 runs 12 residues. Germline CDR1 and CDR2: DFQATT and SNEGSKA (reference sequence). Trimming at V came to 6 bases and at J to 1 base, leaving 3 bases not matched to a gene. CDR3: CSAQDRSYEQYF. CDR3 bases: TGCAGTGCCCAGGACAGGTCCTACGAGCAGTACTTC.

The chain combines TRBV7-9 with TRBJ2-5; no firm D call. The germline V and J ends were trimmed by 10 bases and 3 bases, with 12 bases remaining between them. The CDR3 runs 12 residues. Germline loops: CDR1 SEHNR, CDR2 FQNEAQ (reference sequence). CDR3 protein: CATQTPKETQYF. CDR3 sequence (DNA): TGTGCCACGCAGACTCCGAAAGAGACCCAGTACTTC.

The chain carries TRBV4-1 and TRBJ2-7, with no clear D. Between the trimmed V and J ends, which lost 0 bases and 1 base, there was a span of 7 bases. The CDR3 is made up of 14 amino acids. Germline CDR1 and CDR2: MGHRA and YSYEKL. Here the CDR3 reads CASSQDSASYEQYF. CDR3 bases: TGCGCCAGCAGCCAAGATTCCGCGTCCTACGAGCAGTACTTC.

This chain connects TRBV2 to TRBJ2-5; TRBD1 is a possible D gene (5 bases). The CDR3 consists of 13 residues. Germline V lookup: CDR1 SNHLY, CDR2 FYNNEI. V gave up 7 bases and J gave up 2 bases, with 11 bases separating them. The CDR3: CASTEDMQETQYF. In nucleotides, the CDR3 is TGTGCCAGCACTGAGGACATGCAAGAGACCCAGTACTTC.

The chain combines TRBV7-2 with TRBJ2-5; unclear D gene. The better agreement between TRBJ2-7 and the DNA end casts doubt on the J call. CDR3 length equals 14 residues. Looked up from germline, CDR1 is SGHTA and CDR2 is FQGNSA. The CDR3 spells CASSLGTDRYEQYF. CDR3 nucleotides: TGTGCCAGCAGCTTAGGGACGGACCGATACGAGCAGTACTTC.

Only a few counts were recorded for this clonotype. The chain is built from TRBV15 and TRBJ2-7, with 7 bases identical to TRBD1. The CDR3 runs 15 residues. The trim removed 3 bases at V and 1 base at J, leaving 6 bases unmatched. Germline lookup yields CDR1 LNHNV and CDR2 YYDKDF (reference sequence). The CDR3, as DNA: TGTGCCACCAGCAGTCATAGGGGGCTATCCTACGAGCAGTACTTC. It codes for CATSSHRGLSYEQYF.

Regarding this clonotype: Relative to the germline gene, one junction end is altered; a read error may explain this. The CDR3 bases are TGCGGTGCTCTTGGGCAATCTTCCTACGAGCAGTACTTC. Translation gives CGALGQSSYEQYF. The rearrangement uses TRBV20-1 and TRBJ2-7; D not certain. CDR1 DFQATT and CDR2 SNEGSKA come from the germline V gene (reference sequence). CDR3 size: 13 residues.

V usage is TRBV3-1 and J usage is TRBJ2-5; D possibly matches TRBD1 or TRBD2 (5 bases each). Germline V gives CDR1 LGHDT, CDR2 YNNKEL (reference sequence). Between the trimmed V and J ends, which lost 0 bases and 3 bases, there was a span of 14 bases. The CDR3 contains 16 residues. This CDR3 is CASSQDMRGMKETQYF. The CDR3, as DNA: TGTGCCAGCAGCCAAGATATGAGGGGAATGAAAGAGACCCAGTACTTC.

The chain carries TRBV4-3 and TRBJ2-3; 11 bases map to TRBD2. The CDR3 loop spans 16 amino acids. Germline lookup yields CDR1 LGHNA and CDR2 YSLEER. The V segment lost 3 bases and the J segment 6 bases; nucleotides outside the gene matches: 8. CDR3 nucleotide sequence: TGCGCCAGCAGCCAGGGGACTAGCGGTCTGCAGGATACGCAGTATTTT. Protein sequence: CASSQGTSGLQDTQYF.

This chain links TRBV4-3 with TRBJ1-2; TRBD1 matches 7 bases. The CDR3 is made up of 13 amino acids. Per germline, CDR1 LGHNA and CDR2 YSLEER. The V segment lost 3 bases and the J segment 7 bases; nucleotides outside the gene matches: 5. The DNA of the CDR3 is TGCGCCAGCAGCCATACAGGGGCTCTTGGCTACACCTTC. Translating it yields CASSHTGALGYTF.

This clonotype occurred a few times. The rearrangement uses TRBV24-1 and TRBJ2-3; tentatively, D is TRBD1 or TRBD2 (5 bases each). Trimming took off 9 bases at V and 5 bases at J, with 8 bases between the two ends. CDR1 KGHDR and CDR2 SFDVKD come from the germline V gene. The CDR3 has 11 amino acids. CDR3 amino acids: CATLGGDTQYF. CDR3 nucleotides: TGTGCCACCCTTGGGGGAGATACGCAGTATTTT.

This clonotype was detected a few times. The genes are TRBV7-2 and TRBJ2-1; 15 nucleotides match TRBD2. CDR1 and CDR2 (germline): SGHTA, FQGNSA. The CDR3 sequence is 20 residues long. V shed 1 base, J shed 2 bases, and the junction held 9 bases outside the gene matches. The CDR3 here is CASSLGGGLAGGRTYNEQFF. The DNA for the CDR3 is TGTGCCAGCAGCTTAGGGGGGGGACTAGCGGGAGGAAGGACCTACAATGAGCAGTTCTTC.

CDR3 DNA: TGTGCCAGCAATCTCCTAGCGGGACTTAGAGGGACGCAGTATTTT. Protein: CASNLLAGLRGTQYF. J is TRBJ2-3 and V is TRBV6-5, with 9 bases matching TRBD2. The CDR3 is made up of 15 amino acids. The germline CDR1 and CDR2 sequences are MNHEY and SVGAGI. V shed 7 bases and J 9 bases; nucleotides not matched to a gene: 14.

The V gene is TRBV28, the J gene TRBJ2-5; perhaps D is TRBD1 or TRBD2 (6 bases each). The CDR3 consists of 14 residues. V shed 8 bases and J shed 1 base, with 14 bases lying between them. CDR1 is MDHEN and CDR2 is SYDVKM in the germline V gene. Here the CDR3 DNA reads TGTGCCAGCTCGACGGGGGCAGGCCAAGAGACCCAGTACTTC. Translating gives CASSTGAGQETQYF.

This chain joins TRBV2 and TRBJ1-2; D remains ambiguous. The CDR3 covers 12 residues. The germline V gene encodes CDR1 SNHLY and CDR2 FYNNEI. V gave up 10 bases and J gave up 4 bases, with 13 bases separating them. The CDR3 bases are TGTGCCACCTCGTTAGCGCTCTATGGCTACACCTTC. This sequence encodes CATSLALYGYTF.

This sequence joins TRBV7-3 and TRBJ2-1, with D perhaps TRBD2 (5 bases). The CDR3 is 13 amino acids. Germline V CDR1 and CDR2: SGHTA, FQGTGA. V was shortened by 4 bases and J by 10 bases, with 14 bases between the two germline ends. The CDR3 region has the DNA TGTGCCAGCAGCTCCCCGGGTGGACTCGAGCAGTTCTTC. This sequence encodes CASSSPGGLEQFF.

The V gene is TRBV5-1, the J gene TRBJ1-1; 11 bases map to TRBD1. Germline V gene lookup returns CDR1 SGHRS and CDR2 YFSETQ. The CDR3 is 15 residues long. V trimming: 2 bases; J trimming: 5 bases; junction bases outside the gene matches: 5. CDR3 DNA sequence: TGCGCCAGCAGCTTACCGGGACAGGGGGAAACTGAAGCTTTCTTT. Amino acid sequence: CASSLPGQGETEAFF.

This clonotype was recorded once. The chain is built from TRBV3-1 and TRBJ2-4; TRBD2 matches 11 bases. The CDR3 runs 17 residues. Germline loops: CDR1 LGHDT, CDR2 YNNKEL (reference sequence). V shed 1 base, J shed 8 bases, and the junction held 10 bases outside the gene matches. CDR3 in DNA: TGTGCCAGCAGCCAAGGCATAGCGGGGGGGCTCGGAGACATTCAGTACTTC. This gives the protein CASSQGIAGGLGDIQYF. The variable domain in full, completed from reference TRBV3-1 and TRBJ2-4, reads DTAVSQTPKYLVTQMGNDKSIKCEQNLGHDTMYWYKQDSKKFLKIMFSYNNKELIINETVPNRFSPKSPDKAHLNLHINSLELGDSAVYFCASSQGIAGGLGDIQYFGAGTRLSVL.

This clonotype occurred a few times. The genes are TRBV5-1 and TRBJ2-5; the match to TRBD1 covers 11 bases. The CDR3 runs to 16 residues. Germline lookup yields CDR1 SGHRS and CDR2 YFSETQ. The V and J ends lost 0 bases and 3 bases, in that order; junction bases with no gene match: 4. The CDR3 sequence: CASSLGTGGREETQYF. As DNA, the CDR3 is TGCGCCAGCAGCTTGGGGACAGGGGGCCGTGAAGAGACCCAGTACTTC.